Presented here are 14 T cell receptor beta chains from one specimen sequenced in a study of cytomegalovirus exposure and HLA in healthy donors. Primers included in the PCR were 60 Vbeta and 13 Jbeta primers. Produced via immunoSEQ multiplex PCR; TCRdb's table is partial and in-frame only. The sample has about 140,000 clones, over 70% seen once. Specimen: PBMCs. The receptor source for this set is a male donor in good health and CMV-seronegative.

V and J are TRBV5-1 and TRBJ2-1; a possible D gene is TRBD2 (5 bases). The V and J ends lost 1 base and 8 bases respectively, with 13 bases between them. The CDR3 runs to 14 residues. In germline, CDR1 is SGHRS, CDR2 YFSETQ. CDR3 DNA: TGCGCCAGCAGCTTGTCTAGCATCGGGGATGAGCAGTTCTTC. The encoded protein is CASSLSSIGDEQFF.

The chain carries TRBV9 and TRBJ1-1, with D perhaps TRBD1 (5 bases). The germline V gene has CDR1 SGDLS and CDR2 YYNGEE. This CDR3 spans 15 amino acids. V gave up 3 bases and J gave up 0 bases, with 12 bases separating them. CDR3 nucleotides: TGTGCCAGCAGCGCAACCCACAGGATGAACACTGAAGCTTTCTTT. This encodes CASSATHRMNTEAFF.

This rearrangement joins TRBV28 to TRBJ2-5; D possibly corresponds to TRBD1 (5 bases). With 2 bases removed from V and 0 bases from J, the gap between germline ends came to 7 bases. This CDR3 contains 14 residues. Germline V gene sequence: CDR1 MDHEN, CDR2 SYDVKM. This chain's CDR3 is CASSLPRDQETQYF. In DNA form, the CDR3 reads TGTGCCAGCAGTTTACCCAGGGACCAAGAGACCCAGTACTTC.

CDR3 amino acids: CATSRDHPGQGETEAFF. DNA of the CDR3: TGTGCCACCAGCAGAGATCACCCCGGACAGGGGGAGACTGAAGCTTTCTTT. The chain has TRBV15 and TRBJ1-1, with TRBD1 matching over 10 bases. V shed 0 bases, J shed 5 bases, and the junction held 9 bases outside the gene matches. The CDR3 runs to 17 residues. Germline lookup yields CDR1 LNHNV and CDR2 YYDKDF (reference sequence). Supplemented by reference TRBV15 and TRBJ1-1, the full variable domain reads DAMVIQNPRYQVTQFGKPVTLSCSQTLNHNVMYWYQQKSSQAPKLLFHYYDKDFNNEADTPDNFQSRRPNTSFCFLDIRSPGLGDTAMYLCATSRDHPGQGETEAFFGQGTRLTVV.

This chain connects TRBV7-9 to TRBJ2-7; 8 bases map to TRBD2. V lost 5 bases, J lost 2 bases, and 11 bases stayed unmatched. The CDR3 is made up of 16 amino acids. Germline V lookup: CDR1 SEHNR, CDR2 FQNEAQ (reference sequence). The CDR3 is CASSIGRGGGAYEQYF. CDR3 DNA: TGTGCCAGCAGCATCGGACGGGGGGGCGGCGCCTACGAGCAGTACTTC.

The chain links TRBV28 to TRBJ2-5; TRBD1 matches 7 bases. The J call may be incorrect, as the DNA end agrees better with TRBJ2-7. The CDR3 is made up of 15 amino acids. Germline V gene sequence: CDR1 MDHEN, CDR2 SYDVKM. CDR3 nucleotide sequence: TGTGCCAGCAGTCAAGGGACAGTTTCAAACTACGAGCAGTACTTC. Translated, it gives CASSQGTVSNYEQYF.

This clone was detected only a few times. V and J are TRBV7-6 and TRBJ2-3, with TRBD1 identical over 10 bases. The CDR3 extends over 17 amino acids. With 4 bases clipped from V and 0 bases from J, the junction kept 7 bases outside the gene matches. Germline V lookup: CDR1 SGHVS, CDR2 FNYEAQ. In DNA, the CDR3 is TGTGCCAGCAGCTCGACAGGGGGCCGGGGTAGCACAGATACGCAGTATTTT. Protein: CASSSTGGRGSTDTQYF.

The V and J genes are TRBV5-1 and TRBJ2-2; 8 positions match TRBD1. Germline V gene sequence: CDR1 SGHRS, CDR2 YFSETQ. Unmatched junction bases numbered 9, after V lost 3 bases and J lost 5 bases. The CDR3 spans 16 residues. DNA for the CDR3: TGCGCCAGCAGCTCGACAGGGGAAGGTATTACCGGGGAGCTGTTTTTT. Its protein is CASSSTGEGITGELFF.

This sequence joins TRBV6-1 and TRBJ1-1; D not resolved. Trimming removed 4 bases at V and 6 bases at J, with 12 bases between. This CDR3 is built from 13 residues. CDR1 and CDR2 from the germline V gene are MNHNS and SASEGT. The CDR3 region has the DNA TGTGCCAGCAGTGTAATTACCCGAGCTGAAGCTTTCTTT. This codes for CASSVITRAEAFF.

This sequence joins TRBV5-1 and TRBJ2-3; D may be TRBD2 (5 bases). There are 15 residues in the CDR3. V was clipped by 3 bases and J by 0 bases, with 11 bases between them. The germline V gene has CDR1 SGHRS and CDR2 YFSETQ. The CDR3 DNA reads TGCGCCAGCAGCTCCTTGACTACTAGCACAGATACGCAGTATTTT. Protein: CASSSLTTSTDTQYF.

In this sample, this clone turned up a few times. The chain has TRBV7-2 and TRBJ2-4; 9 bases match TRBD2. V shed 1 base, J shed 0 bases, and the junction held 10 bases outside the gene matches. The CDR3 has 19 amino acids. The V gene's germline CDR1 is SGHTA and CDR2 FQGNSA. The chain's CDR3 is CASSLVGAGGLGAKNIQYF. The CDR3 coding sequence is TGTGCCAGCAGCTTAGTTGGAGCGGGGGGCTTGGGAGCCAAAAACATTCAGTACTTC. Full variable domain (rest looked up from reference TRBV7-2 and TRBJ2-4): GAGVSQSPSNKVTEKGKDVELRCDPISGHTALYWYRQSLGQGLEFLIYFQGNSAPDKSGLPSDRFSAERTGGSVSTLTIQRTQQEDSAVYLCASSLVGAGGLGAKNIQYFGAGTRLSVL.

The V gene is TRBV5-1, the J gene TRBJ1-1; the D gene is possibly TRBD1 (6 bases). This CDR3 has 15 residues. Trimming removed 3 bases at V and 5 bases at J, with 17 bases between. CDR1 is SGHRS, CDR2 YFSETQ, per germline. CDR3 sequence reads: CASSWGGGPGTEAFF. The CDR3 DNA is TGCGCCAGCAGCTGGGGCGGGGGGCCGGGGACTGAAGCTTTCTTT.

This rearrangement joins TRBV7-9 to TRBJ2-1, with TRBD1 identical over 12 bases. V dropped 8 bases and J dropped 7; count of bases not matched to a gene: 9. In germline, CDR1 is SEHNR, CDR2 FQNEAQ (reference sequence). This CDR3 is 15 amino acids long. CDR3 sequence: CASFPWDRGQNEQFF. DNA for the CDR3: TGTGCCAGCTTCCCGTGGGACAGGGGGCAGAATGAGCAGTTCTTC.

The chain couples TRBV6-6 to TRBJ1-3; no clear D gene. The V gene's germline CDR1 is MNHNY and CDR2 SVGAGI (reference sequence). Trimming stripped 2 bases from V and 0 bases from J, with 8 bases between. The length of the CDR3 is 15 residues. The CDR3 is CASSYTQFSGNTIYF. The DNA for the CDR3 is TGTGCCAGCAGTTACACTCAATTCTCTGGAAACACCATATATTTT.